A selection of T cell receptor beta chains follows, all from one sample in a study of long-term antiretroviral therapy in people with HIV. This table comes from immunoSEQ multiplex PCR, and its TCRdb copy is limited to in-frame clones, with some not included. The sample records over 25,000 clones, roughly 92% being singletons. The sequences come from unsorted PBMCs, collected 6.2 years after starting antiretroviral therapy. The receptors were sampled from a man aged 40-49 years with HIV. CDR3s include the opening cysteine and the closing phenylalanine or tryptophan. Fields, in order: J gene, V gene, D gene, clone size, CDR3 DNA, CDR3 protein. The D gene is left open where the match is weak. Clone size is not always given. Where it is, it says once, few, many or a class for expanded clones.

j_gene: TRBJ1-1
v_gene: TRBV16
d_gene: TRBD1
abundance: once
CDR3nt: TGTGCCAGCAGCCAATCGGGGACAGGGAACACTGAAGCTTTCTTT
CDR3aa: CASSQSGTGNTEAFF

j_gene: TRBJ2-5
v_gene: TRBV5-6
d_gene: TRBD2
abundance: -
CDR3nt: TGTGCCAGCAGCTTGGTTTCTAGCGGGGGGGGTGAGACCCAGTACTTC
CDR3aa: CASSLVSSGGGETQYF

j_gene: TRBJ2-7
v_gene: TRBV6-1
d_gene: TRBD2
abundance: -
CDR3nt: TGTGCCAGCAGTGGAGCGGGGGGCTACGAGCAGTACTTC
CDR3aa: CASSGAGGYEQYF

j_gene: TRBJ2-1
v_gene: TRBV27
d_gene: -
abundance: -
CDR3nt: TGTGCCAGCAGTTTATCGGGTCTCGGGGGCTCCTACAATGAGCAGTTCTTC
CDR3aa: CASSLSGLGGSYNEQFF

j_gene: TRBJ2-5
v_gene: TRBV29-1
d_gene: TRBD2
abundance: -
CDR3nt: TGCAGCGTAGCAAGGACTAGCGGGAGGGCCTACGAAGAGACCCAGTACTTC
CDR3aa: CSVARTSGRAYEETQYF

j_gene: TRBJ2-1
v_gene: TRBV4-1
d_gene: TRBD1
abundance: -
CDR3nt: TGCGCCAGCAGCCAAACGGACAGGAGATCGATCAATGAGCAGTTCTTC
CDR3aa: CASSQTDRRSINEQFF

j_gene: TRBJ2-1
v_gene: TRBV28
d_gene: TRBD1
abundance: -
CDR3nt: TGTGCCAGTACCAGGGGGGACAGGTCTCATAATGAGCAGTTCTTC
CDR3aa: CASTRGDRSHNEQFF

j_gene: TRBJ1-2
v_gene: TRBV14
d_gene: TRBD1
abundance: -
CDR3nt: TGTGCCAGCAGCCCGGGACAGACTAACTATGGCTACACCTTC
CDR3aa: CASSPGQTNYGYTF

j_gene: TRBJ2-7
v_gene: TRBV6-1
d_gene: -
abundance: -
CDR3nt: TGTGCCAGCACTCCGATCTCGGGCCACTACGAGCAGTACTTC
CDR3aa: CASTPISGHYEQYF

j_gene: TRBJ1-1
v_gene: TRBV25-1
d_gene: -
abundance: -
CDR3nt: TGTGCCAGCAGTGTGATGAACACTGAAGCTTTCTTT
CDR3aa: CASSVMNTEAFF

j_gene: TRBJ1-1
v_gene: TRBV18
d_gene: -
abundance: -
CDR3nt: TGTGCCAGCTCAACCTCAGGGGTTGGCACTGAAGCTTTCTTT
CDR3aa: CASSTSGVGTEAFF

j_gene: TRBJ2-5
v_gene: TRBV6-1
d_gene: -
abundance: -
CDR3nt: TGTGCCACCGGAGGGGGGGGAATCGAGACCCAGTACTTC
CDR3aa: CATGGGGIETQYF